Shown below are 12 T cell receptor beta chains from a single sample sequenced in a study of cytomegalovirus exposure and HLA in healthy donors. Clones were sequenced by immunoSEQ multiplex PCR, and TCRdb holds only the in-frame ones, with some missing. The table shows 130,000 to 150,000 clones, with less than 90% occurring only once. Input material: PBMCs. These TCRs come from a man aged 18 to 30 in good health and CMV-seronegative.

The chain links TRBV6-1 to TRBJ2-5, with D possibly being TRBD1 (5 bases). The germline V gene encodes CDR1 MNHNS and CDR2 SASEGT. The CDR3 is 14 residues long. V lost 10 bases and J lost 10, with 25 bases in between. The CDR3 reads CAITTEFTRDDQYF. Here the CDR3 DNA reads TGTGCCATCACGACAGAATTCACCAGAGACGACCAGTACTTC.

This clone was detected only once. The chain uses TRBV30 and TRBJ2-2; no clear D gene. There are 11 residues in the CDR3. The germline CDR1 and CDR2 sequences are GTSNPN and SVGIG (reference sequence). V lost 5 bases and J lost 3, with 4 bases in between. As DNA, the CDR3 is TGTGCCTGGGCGCACACCGGGGAGCTGTTTTTT. This encodes CAWAHTGELFF. Looking up the rest from reference TRBV30 and TRBJ2-2 gives the full variable domain: SQTIHQWPATLVQPVGSPLSLECTVEGTSNPNLYWYRQAAGRGLQLLFYSVGIGQISSEVPQNLSASRPQDRQFILSSKKLLLSDSGFYLCAWAHTGELFFGEGSRLTVL.

The chain carries TRBV2 and TRBJ1-2; D is undetermined. Germline CDR1 is SNHLY and CDR2 is FYNNEI. The CDR3 loop spans 14 amino acids. V shed 0 bases and J shed 4 bases, with 9 bases lying between them. Here the CDR3 reads CASSEAIQIYGYTF. DNA of the CDR3: TGTGCCAGCAGTGAAGCAATACAGATCTATGGCTACACCTTC.

CDR3 DNA: TGTGCCAGCAGCCAAGGACTAGTCAGGTCAGATACGCAGTATTTT. Its translation: CASSQGLVRSDTQYF. The chain carries TRBV7-9 and TRBJ2-3; 7 bases fit TRBD2. V trimming: 5 bases; J trimming: 4 bases; junction bases outside the gene matches: 9. The germline V gene encodes CDR1 SEHNR and CDR2 FQNEAQ (reference sequence). The CDR3 extends over 15 amino acids.

The chain recombines TRBV21-1 with TRBJ1-5. TRBV21-1 is given as a pseudogene. The CDR3 totals 15 residues. The CDR3 bases are TGTGCCAGCAGCAACATCGGGATGGGTAATCAGCCCCAGCATTTT. This encodes CASSNIGMGNQPQHF.

The chain is built from TRBV7-9 and TRBJ2-1, with D possibly being TRBD2 (6 bases). The CDR3 spans 15 residues. The V gene's germline CDR1 is SEHNR and CDR2 FQNEAQ (reference sequence). The V end lost 1 base, the J end lost 3 bases, and 10 bases lay between the germline ends. The CDR3 sequence is CASSLELALYNEQFF. CDR3 DNA sequence: TGTGCCAGCAGCTTAGAACTAGCCCTCTACAATGAGCAGTTCTTC.

V gene TRBV7-6 combines with J gene TRBJ2-1, with 12 bases identical to TRBD1. The CDR3 covers 15 residues. Germline CDR1 is SGHVS and CDR2 is FNYEAQ. V was clipped by 6 bases and J by 8 bases; unmatched bases: 8. Here the CDR3 reads CASSYGTGGADEQFF. For the CDR3, the DNA is TGTGCCAGCAGTTACGGGACAGGGGGCGCGGATGAGCAGTTCTTC.

The chain carries TRBV12-5 and TRBJ1-4; D call uncertain. The germline V and J ends were trimmed by 8 bases and 7 bases, with 14 bases remaining between them. CDR1 is LGHNT, CDR2 FRNRAP, per germline. This CDR3 comprises 13 residues. The CDR3 DNA sequence: TGTGCTAGTCGGAGAGTATTGGGTGAAAAACTGTTTTTT. It is translated as CASRRVLGEKLFF.

This clone occurred once. This chain joins TRBV7-8 and TRBJ2-5; D is perhaps TRBD2 (7 bases). Germline V gene sequence: CDR1 SGHVS, CDR2 FQNEAQ. V lost 1 base and J 4 bases, leaving 22 bases between the germline ends. The CDR3 has 18 residues. The CDR3 bases are TGTGCCAGCAGCTTAGGGAAGGGGGGGGAAGGGTATCGAGAGACCCAGTACTTC. Translation gives CASSLGKGGEGYRETQYF.

This chain joins TRBV2 and TRBJ1-4; 9 bases match TRBD1. Germline V gene sequence: CDR1 SNHLY, CDR2 FYNNEI. This CDR3 has 17 amino acids. Trimming took 3 bases from V and 9 from J; bases not matched to a gene: 14. CDR3 coding DNA: TGTGCCAGCAGTGATGTTGACAGGGGGTTAAGTACGAAAAAACTGTTTTTT. Residues: CASSDVDRGLSTKKLFF.

This clone came up once. J is TRBJ2-7 and V is TRBV19, with 8 bases that match TRBD1. Germline V CDR1 and CDR2: LNHDA, SQIVND (reference sequence). V lost 9 bases, J lost 2 bases, and 3 bases stayed unmatched. This CDR3 spans 12 amino acids. The CDR3 DNA follows: TGTGCCAGGTTGGACAGGGCCTACGAGCAGTACTTC. Amino acid sequence: CARLDRAYEQYF.

The chain joins TRBV7-7 to TRBJ1-4; the D is unclear. Per germline, CDR1 SSHAT and CDR2 FNYEAQ (reference sequence). This CDR3 spans 14 amino acids. The ends were cut back, 2 bases at V and 6 bases at J, with 10 bases in the middle. The CDR3 spells CASSLFLGDEKLFF. The CDR3, as DNA: TGTGCCAGCAGCTTATTCTTGGGAGATGAAAAACTGTTTTTT.